The 27 T cell receptor beta chains below were found in one sample sequenced in a study of CD8+CD57+ T cells in acquired aplastic anemia. CDR3 and TCR beta VDJ profiling relied on a genomic DNA template. A single record per CDR3 protein comes from TCRdb applying MiXCR to the reads. Of about 190,000 distinct CDR3 sequences in the sample, less than 70% were seen once. Sequencing used sorted CD4+, CD8+, or CD8+CD57+ T cells (not recorded which) from PBMCs. The source is a human donor in good health, serving as a control.

This chain uses TRBV2 with TRBJ2-7; 7 nucleotides line up with TRBD1. Looked up from germline, CDR1 is SNHLY and CDR2 is FYNNEI. Trimming cost V 10 bases and J 6 bases; bases outside gene matches: 15. The CDR3 spans 14 residues. The CDR3 loop is CAIESRDRIAEQYF. The CDR3 nucleotides are TGTGCCATCGAGTCCCGGGACAGAATAGCCGAGCAGTACTTC.

The V gene is TRBV7-2, the J gene TRBJ2-3; D is perhaps TRBD2 (5 bases). Trimming left V 6 bases short and J 0 bases short, with 19 bases between. The CDR3 runs to 17 residues. CDR1 is SGHTA, CDR2 FQGNSA, per germline. The CDR3 coding sequence is TGTGCCAGCAGTCGCGGGCAGAGCCAAGCGAGCACAGATACGCAGTATTTT. This translates into CASSRGQSQASTDTQYF.

V usage is TRBV24-1 and J usage is TRBJ2-1, with 10 bases matching TRBD1. The CDR3 spans 13 residues. V gave up 9 bases and J gave up 2 bases; unmatched junction bases: 0. Germline V gene sequence: CDR1 KGHDR, CDR2 SFDVKD. CDR3 sequence: CATGTGAYNEQFF. CDR3 coding DNA: TGTGCCACCGGGACAGGGGCCTACAATGAGCAGTTCTTC.

The gene calls are TRBV5-4 and TRBJ2-5, with a tentative D call TRBD1 (6 bases). CDR1 is SGHNT and CDR2 is YYREEE in the germline V gene (reference sequence). With 5 bases removed from V and 0 bases from J, the gap between germline ends came to 11 bases. The CDR3 has 14 amino acids. CDR3 in DNA: TGTGCCAGCAGGCTCAGGGGTAACCAAGAGACCCAGTACTTC. Its translation: CASRLRGNQETQYF.

A note on this clonotype: The junction shows a germline mismatch at one end, possibly a read error. V gene TRBV25-1 combines with J gene TRBJ2-1; 11 bases fit TRBD2. The CDR3 length is 16 residues. Germline V gene lookup returns CDR1 MGHDK and CDR2 SYGVNS. The CDR3 sequence is CTSSDALAGGHNEQFF. The CDR3 nucleotides are TGTACCAGCAGTGATGCCCTAGCGGGGGGACACAATGAGCAGTTCTTC.

The gene calls are TRBV19 and TRBJ1-2; weak D call: TRBD1 (5 bases). The CDR3 totals 12 residues. The germline gives CDR1 LNHDA, CDR2 SQIVND (reference sequence). Trimming left V 7 bases short and J 6 bases short, with 12 bases between. CDR3 nucleotide sequence: TGTGCCAGTACAGGGCAGGTTGATGGCTACACCTTC. Amino acid sequence: CASTGQVDGYTF.

The V call is TRBV29-1, the J call TRBJ1-1, with TRBD1 matching over 7 bases. The V and J ends lost 6 bases and 1 base, in that order; junction bases with no gene match: 5. The length of the CDR3 is 13 residues. CDR1 and CDR2 from the germline V gene are SQVTM and ANQGSEA. The CDR3 DNA sequence: TGCAGCGTGGGAAACAGGGGGAACACTGAAGCTTTCTTT. Its translation is CSVGNRGNTEAFF.

This clonotype was recorded only once. Relative to the germline gene, one junction end is altered; a read error may explain this. The chain couples TRBV19 to TRBJ2-3; 9 nucleotides align to TRBD2. The CDR3 is made up of 14 amino acids. CDR1 is LNHDA, CDR2 SQIVND, per germline (reference sequence). CDR3 in DNA: TGTGCCAGTAGGGGACTAGCCAGCACAGATACGCGGTATTTT. This gives the protein CASRGLASTDTRYF.

In this sample, this clonotype turned up a few times. The rearrangement uses TRBV19 and TRBJ2-1; 7 bases line up with TRBD2. Germline V gene sequence: CDR1 LNHDA, CDR2 SQIVND (reference sequence). Losses at the gene ends were 9 bases for V and 0 bases for J; bases not matched to a gene: 14. The CDR3 totals 17 residues. CDR3 in DNA: TGTGCCAGCAGTTTCTGGGAGGGTAGGGACTCCTACAATGAGCAGTTCTTC. Protein product: CASSFWEGRDSYNEQFF.

The rearrangement uses TRBV9 and TRBJ2-3, with 8 bases aligning to TRBD2. Germline loops: CDR1 SGDLS, CDR2 YYNGEE. This CDR3 contains 15 residues. V was clipped by 9 bases and J by 4 bases; unmatched bases: 13. CDR3 loop: CAILGGVGDPDTQYF. CDR3 bases: TGTGCCATCCTCGGGGGGGTGGGGGATCCAGATACGCAGTATTTT.

V usage is TRBV6-5 and J usage is TRBJ2-7, with D possibly TRBD1 on 6 matching bases. V was pared by 5 bases and J by 4 bases, with 15 bases between. The CDR3 consists of 14 residues. CDR1 and CDR2 (germline): MNHEY, SVGAGI. The CDR3 DNA sequence: TGTGCCAGCAGTCTGCAGTTAGGACAGTACGAGCAGTACTTC. It translates to CASSLQLGQYEQYF.

This clonotype has a handful of counts. A much larger clonotype is one base distant, so this may be a read error. This chain's CDR3 is CAGSQPKRRTATDTQYF. Written as DNA, the CDR3 is TGTGCCGGCAGCCAACCAAAACGCAGGACAGCCACAGATACGCAGTATTTT. This sequence joins TRBV2 and TRBJ2-3; weak D call: TRBD1 (6 bases). The CDR3 contains 17 residues. The germline CDR1 and CDR2 sequences are SNHLY and FYNNEI.

V and J are TRBV4-1 and TRBJ1-6; D not resolved. Germline-derived CDR1 and CDR2 are MGHRA and YSYEKL. The CDR3 consists of 15 residues. Trimming removed 5 bases from V and 5 bases from J, with 13 bases in between. The CDR3 sequence is CASSTYEFDNSPLHF. CDR3 in DNA: TGCGCCAGCAGCACCTACGAGTTCGATAATTCACCCCTCCACTTT.

The V call is TRBV15, the J call TRBJ2-7; D perhaps matches TRBD1 (5 bases). Per germline, CDR1 LNHNV and CDR2 YYDKDF (reference sequence). V lost 0 bases, J lost 2 bases, and 8 bases lay in between. The CDR3 contains 14 residues. The CDR3 reads CATSRDQGTYEQYF. The CDR3 bases are TGTGCCACCAGCAGAGATCAGGGTACCTACGAGCAGTACTTC.

The genes are TRBV20-1 and TRBJ2-5; D remains unclear. Germline V lookup: CDR1 DFQATT, CDR2 SNEGSKA (reference sequence). The V gene lost 2 bases and the J gene lost 3 bases, with 10 bases spanning the gap. This CDR3 has 13 amino acids. As DNA, the CDR3 is TGCAGTGCTAGATCCCCCGGAGAAGAGACCCAGTACTTC. Residues: CSARSPGEETQYF.

The chain joins TRBV10-2 to TRBJ2-5, with D tentatively TRBD1 or TRBD2 (5 bases each). The V gene lost 7 bases and the J gene lost 5 bases, with 14 bases spanning the gap. CDR3 size: 13 residues. Germline V gene data show CDR1 as WSHSY and CDR2 as SAAADI. CDR3 amino acids: CASNAGTGETQYF. The CDR3 DNA sequence: TGCGCCAGCAACGCCGGGACCGGGGAGACCCAGTACTTC.

The chain couples TRBV24-1 to TRBJ2-5; the D is unclear. The CDR3 totals 13 residues. With 10 bases removed from V and 0 bases from J, the gap between germline ends came to 11 bases. Germline lookup yields CDR1 KGHDR and CDR2 SFDVKD. The CDR3 DNA reads as TGTGCCACAGCGACTGGAGACCAAGAGACCCAGTACTTC. Residues: CATATGDQETQYF.

In its sample, this clonotype was seen many times. V and J are TRBV7-9 and TRBJ1-2, with 8 nucleotides matching TRBD1. The CDR3 runs 14 residues. The trim removed 5 bases at V and 6 bases at J, leaving 8 bases unmatched. Germline-derived CDR1 and CDR2 are SEHNR and FQNEAQ (reference sequence). CDR3 residues: CASSQKDRENGYTF. In nucleotides, the CDR3 is TGTGCCAGCAGCCAGAAGGACAGGGAGAATGGCTACACCTTC.

The J gene is TRBJ1-1, the V gene TRBV2, with D possibly being TRBD1 (6 bases). Germline CDR1 SNHLY, CDR2 FYNNEI. The CDR3 contains 13 residues. Trimming took 7 bases from V and 2 from J, leaving 11 bases between them. For the CDR3, the DNA is TGTGCCAGCACCCCGGACAGCAACACTGAAGCTTTCTTT. This translates into CASTPDSNTEAFF.

There are many counts of this clonotype. The chain employs TRBV27 and TRBJ2-7, with D unclear. CDR1 and CDR2 (germline): MNHEY, SMNVEV (reference sequence). The CDR3 sequence is 13 residues long. V lost 5 bases, J lost 5 bases, and 13 bases lay in between. The CDR3 nucleotides read TGTGCCAGCAGTCTCTCCCACTGGCACGAGCAGTACTTC. This sequence encodes CASSLSHWHEQYF.

This clonotype occurred many times. CDR3 DNA sequence: TGTGCCAGCAGCTTGGGGACAGGGGTGGAGTATTTT. Amino acids: CASSLGTGVEYF. V and J are TRBV5-5 and TRBJ2-3; TRBD1 agrees at 9 bases. The J segment lost 13 bases and the V segment lost 0 bases, leaving 3 bases of the junction unmatched. Germline loops: CDR1 SGHKS, CDR2 YYEKEE (reference sequence). The CDR3 is 12 amino acids.

The gene calls are TRBV15 and TRBJ1-5; perhaps TRBD1 as D (6 bases). The length of the CDR3 is 15 residues. Germline lookup yields CDR1 LNHNV and CDR2 YYDKDF (reference sequence). The germline V and J ends were trimmed by 0 bases and 5 bases, with 11 bases remaining between them. CDR3 loop: CATSREGQSYQPQHF. CDR3 DNA: TGTGCCACCAGCAGAGAAGGACAGAGTTATCAGCCCCAGCATTTT. Full variable domain (missing parts from reference TRBV15 and TRBJ1-5): DAMVIQNPRYQVTQFGKPVTLSCSQTLNHNVMYWYQQKSSQAPKLLFHYYDKDFNNEADTPDNFQSRRPNTSFCFLDIRSPGLGDTAMYLCATSREGQSYQPQHFGDGTRLSIL.

This sequence joins TRBV28 and TRBJ1-2; D uncertain. Germline CDR1 and CDR2: MDHEN and SYDVKM. Between the trimmed V and J ends, which lost 1 base and 0 bases, there was a span of 15 bases. There are 17 residues in the CDR3. In nucleotides, the CDR3 is TGTGCCAGCAGTTTATCCTCAAGAACTAGGGCTAACTATGGCTACACCTTC. Translation: CASSLSSRTRANYGYTF.

J is TRBJ2-7 and V is TRBV29-1; perhaps TRBD1 as D (6 bases). From germline, CDR1 is SQVTM and CDR2 ANQGSEA. V was pared by 4 bases and J by 6 bases, with 16 bases between. This CDR3 has 13 amino acids. The CDR3 sequence is CSVVAGAFREQYF. In DNA form, the CDR3 reads TGCAGCGTTGTGGCAGGGGCGTTTCGCGAGCAGTACTTC.

The chain recombines TRBV3-2 with TRBJ2-6; the table's D call, TRBD1, has no DNA check behind it. TRBV3-2 is recorded as a pseudogene. The CDR3 has 18 amino acids. In DNA, the CDR3 is TGTGCCAGCAGCCCTCCGGGTCAGGGGGCCTCTGGGGCCAACGTCCTGACTTTC. Translating gives CASSPPGQGASGANVLTF.

This clonotype was recorded many times. This chain links TRBV5-1 with TRBJ1-2, with D perhaps matching TRBD1 (6 bases). This CDR3 contains 14 residues. CDR1 is SGHRS and CDR2 is YFSETQ in the germline V gene. V was cut by 1 base and J by 2 bases, with 9 bases left in between. Here the CDR3 DNA reads TGCGCCAGCAGCTTGCCAAGGGGGAACTATGGCTACACCTTC. This translates into CASSLPRGNYGYTF.

The V call is TRBV5-1, the J call TRBJ1-2; the match to TRBD1 covers 7 bases. Germline values: CDR1 SGHRS, CDR2 YFSETQ. CDR3 size: 15 residues. Unmatched junction bases numbered 8, after V lost 3 bases and J lost 3 bases. The CDR3 spells CASSSRPQGDYGYTF. The CDR3, as DNA: TGCGCCAGCAGCTCGCGCCCCCAGGGGGACTATGGCTACACCTTC.